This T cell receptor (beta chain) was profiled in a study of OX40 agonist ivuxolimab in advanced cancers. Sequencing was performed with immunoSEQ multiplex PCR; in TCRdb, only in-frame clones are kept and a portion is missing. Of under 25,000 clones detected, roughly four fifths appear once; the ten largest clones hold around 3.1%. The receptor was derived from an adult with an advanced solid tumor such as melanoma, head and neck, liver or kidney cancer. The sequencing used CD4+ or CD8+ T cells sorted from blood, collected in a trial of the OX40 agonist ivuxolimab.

CDR3 nucleotides: TGTGCCAGTAGTGGTTACAACGTTGCAACTAATGAAAAACTGTTTTTT. Translated: CASSGYNVATNEKLFF. The chain uses TRBV19 and TRBJ1-4; D is undetermined. CDR1 and CDR2 from the germline V gene are LNHDA and SQIVND (reference sequence). V was cut by 5 bases and J by 0 bases, with 13 bases left in between. This CDR3 has 16 amino acids. The whole variable domain, filled in from reference TRBV19 and TRBJ1-4, reads DGGITQSPKYLFRKEGQNVTLSCEQNLNHDAMYWYRQDPGQGLRLIYYSQIVNDFQKGDIAEGYSVSREKKESFPLTVTSAQKNPTAFYLCASSGYNVATNEKLFFGSGTQLSVL.